One T cell receptor (beta chain) is described in this entry. Its antigen is not identified. The length of the CDR3 is 17 residues. J was trimmed by 5 bases and V by 8 bases; bases with no gene match: 17. CDR1 SNHLY and CDR2 FYNNEI come from the germline V gene. Per sorted-subset replicate PCR, input was approximately 0.2 ug DNA, representing about 32,000 T cell genomes. Libraries were prepared by immunoSEQ multiplex PCR; TCRdb keeps only in-frame clonotypes and omits some of them. The sample contains under 600,000 clones, approximately 95% of which appear only once. The source of the sample is a study of shared clonotypes between healthy human individuals. It was into CD45RA+ naive and CD45RA-negative memory subsets that the CD4+ cells were split. Study findings and constraints: Depth of sequencing was expected to influence donor clonotype sharing.

Sequenced material: naive CD4+ T cells sorted from blood. Specified subset: CD45RA+ positively selected. The clonotype was recovered from a woman in her twenties or thirties in good health. V and J are TRBV2 and TRBJ2-5; 10 nucleotides agree with TRBD2. The CDR3 is CASQVGASGREAETQYF. The CDR3 nucleotides are TGTGCCAGCCAGGTCGGGGCTAGCGGGAGAGAGGCTGAGACCCAGTACTTC.